This T cell receptor (beta chain) appears in the sequencing data of a study of regulatory T cells in long-lasting Graves disease. General study findings and limits: Persistent patients had more shared public clonotypes (under 3,000) than new patients (about 880).

At least ten counts were recorded for this clonotype. Its antigen is unknown. To make TCR beta libraries, researchers used iRepertoire HTBI primers and Arm-PCR of CDR3 regions. TCRdb re-called the multiplex PCR reads with MiXCR, one entry per CDR3 protein. The table lists 380,000 or so distinct CDR3 sequences, about 17% of them singletons. The time point here: newly diagnosed GD, antithyroid drugs for less than 3 months. PBMC-derived RNA was used for the TCR library. The guidelines of the American Thyroid Association were the basis for diagnosing Graves' disease. The sample was also linked to a second study, of T cells in Graves' hyperthyroidism and ophthalmopathy. That study reports: Recently diagnosed hyperthyroidism of less than 2 months' duration affected patients aged 18 to 65. First-round RT-PCR of the TCR CDR3 relied on the HTBI primer set.

Sequenced here: peripheral blood mononuclear cells (PBMCs), sampled at new diagnosis, from a patient treated with antithyroid drugs. The TCR sequence derives from a woman aged 18-29 years with Graves disease.

The CDR3 region is CASSAGNTGELFF. In nucleotides, the CDR3 is TGTGCCAGCTCAGCGGGCAACACCGGGGAGCTGTTTTTT. The rearrangement links TRBV6-4 to TRBJ2-2; tentative D call: TRBD2 (6 bases). V lost 8 bases, J lost 2 bases, and 9 bases lay in between. CDR3 length: 13 amino acids. Germline CDR1 reads MRHNA; CDR2 reads SNTAGT.